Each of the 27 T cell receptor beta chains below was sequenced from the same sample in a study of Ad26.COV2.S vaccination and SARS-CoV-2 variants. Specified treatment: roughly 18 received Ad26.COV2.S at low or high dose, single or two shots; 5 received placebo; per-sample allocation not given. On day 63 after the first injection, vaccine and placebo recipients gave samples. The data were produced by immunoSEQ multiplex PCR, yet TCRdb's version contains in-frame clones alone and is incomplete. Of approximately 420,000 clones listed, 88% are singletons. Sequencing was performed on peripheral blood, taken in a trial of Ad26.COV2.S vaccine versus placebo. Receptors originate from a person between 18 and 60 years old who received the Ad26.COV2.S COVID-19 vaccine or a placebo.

The DNA for the CDR3 is TGCGCCAGCAGCCCCAGGGAGGGCCAAGAGACCCAGTACTTC. The encoded protein is CASSPREGQETQYF. V usage is TRBV5-1 and J usage is TRBJ2-5; 7 bases agree with TRBD2. V lost 4 bases to trimming and J lost 1 base; unmatched junction nucleotides: 4. The CDR3 is 14 amino acids. Per germline, CDR1 SGHRS and CDR2 YFSETQ.

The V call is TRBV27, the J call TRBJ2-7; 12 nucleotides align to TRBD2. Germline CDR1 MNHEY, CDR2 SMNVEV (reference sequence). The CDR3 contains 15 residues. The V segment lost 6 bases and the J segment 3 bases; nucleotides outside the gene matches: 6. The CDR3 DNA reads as TGTGCCAGCAGCCCCGGACTAGCGGGGAACTACGAGCAGTACTTC. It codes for CASSPGLAGNYEQYF.

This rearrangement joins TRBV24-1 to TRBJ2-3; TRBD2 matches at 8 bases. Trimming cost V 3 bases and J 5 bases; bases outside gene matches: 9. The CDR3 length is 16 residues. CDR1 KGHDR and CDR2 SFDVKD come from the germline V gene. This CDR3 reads CATSDRSRGGQDTQYF. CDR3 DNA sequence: TGTGCCACCAGTGATAGGAGTCGGGGGGGCCAAGATACGCAGTATTTT.

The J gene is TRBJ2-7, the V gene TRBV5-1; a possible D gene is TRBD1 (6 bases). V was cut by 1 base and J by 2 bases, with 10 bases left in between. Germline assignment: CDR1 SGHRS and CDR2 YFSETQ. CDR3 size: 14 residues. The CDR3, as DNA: TGCGCCAGCAGCTTGTCAGGGGCCCCCTACGAGCAGTACTTC. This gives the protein CASSLSGAPYEQYF.

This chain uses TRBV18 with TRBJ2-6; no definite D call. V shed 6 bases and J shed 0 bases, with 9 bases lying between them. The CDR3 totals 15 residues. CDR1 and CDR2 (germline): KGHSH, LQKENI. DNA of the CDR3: TGTGCCAGCTCCCAGCTTATCTCTGGGGCCAACGTCCTGACTTTC. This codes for CASSQLISGANVLTF.

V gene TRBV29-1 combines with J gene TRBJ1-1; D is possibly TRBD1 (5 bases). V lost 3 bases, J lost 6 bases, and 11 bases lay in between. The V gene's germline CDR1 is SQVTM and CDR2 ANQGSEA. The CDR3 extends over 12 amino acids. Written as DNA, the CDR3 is TGCAGCGTTGACGTCCAAGGGGCTGAAGCTTTCTTT. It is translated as CSVDVQGAEAFF.

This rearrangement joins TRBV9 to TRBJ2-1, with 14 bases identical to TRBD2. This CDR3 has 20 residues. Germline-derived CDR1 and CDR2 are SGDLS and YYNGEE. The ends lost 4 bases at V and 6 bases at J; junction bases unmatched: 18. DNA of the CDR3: TGTGCCAGCAGCACTCCGGGACTAGCGGGGGCTTGGTTGGGTGGCAATGAGCAGTTCTTC. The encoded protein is CASSTPGLAGAWLGGNEQFF.

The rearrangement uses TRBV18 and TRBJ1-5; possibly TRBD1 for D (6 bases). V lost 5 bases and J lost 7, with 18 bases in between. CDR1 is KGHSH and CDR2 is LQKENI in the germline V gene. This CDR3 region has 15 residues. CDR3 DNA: TGTGCCAGCTCATCCCTAGGACAGCTCGGGCAGCCCCAGCATTTT. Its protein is CASSSLGQLGQPQHF.

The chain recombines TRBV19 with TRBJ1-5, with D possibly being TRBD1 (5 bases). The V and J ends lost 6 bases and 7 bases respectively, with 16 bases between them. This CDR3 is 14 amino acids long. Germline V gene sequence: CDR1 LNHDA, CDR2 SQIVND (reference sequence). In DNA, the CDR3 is TGTGCCAGTAGCATGAGAGGGGTTGGGCAGCCCCAGCATTTT. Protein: CASSMRGVGQPQHF.

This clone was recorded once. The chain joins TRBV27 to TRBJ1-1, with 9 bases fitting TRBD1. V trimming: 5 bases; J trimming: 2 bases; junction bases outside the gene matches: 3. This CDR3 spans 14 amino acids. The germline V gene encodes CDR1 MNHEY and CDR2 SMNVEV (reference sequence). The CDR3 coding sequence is TGTGCCAGCAGTAAGACAGGGGGAAACACTGAAGCTTTCTTT. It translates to CASSKTGGNTEAFF.

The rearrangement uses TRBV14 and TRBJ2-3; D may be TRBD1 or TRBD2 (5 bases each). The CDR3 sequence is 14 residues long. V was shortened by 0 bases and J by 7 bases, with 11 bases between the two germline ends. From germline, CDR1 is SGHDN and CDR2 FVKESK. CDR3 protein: CASSQEPPGHTQYF. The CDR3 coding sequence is TGTGCCAGCAGCCAAGAGCCCCCGGGGCATACGCAGTATTTT.

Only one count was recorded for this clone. The CDR3 bases are TGTGCCAGCAGCGACCGGGACACCGGGGAGCTGTTTTTT. Protein sequence: CASSDRDTGELFF. The J gene is TRBJ2-2, the V gene TRBV9; D gene ambiguous. The germline V gene encodes CDR1 SGDLS and CDR2 YYNGEE. The CDR3 runs 13 residues. V was pared by 3 bases and J by 3 bases, with 6 bases between.

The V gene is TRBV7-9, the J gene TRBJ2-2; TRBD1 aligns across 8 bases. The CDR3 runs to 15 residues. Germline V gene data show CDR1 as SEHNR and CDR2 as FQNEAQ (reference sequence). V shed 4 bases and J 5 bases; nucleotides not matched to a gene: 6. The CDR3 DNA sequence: TGTGCCAGCAGCTCGTACAGGGGGTATACCGGGGAGCTGTTTTTT. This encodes CASSSYRGYTGELFF.

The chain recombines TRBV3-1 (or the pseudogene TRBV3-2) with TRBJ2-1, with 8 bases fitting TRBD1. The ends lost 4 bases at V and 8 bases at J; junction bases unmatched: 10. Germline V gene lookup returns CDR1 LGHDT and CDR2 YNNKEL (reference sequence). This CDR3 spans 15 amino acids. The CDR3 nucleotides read TGTGCCAGCAGCCCTGGACAGGGCAGTGGCTATGAGCAGTTCTTC. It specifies CASSPGQGSGYEQFF.

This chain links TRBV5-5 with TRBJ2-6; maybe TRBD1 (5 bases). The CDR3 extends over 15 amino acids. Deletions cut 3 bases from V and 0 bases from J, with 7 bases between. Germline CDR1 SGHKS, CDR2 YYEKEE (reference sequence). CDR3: CASSSRASGANVLTF. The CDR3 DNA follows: TGTGCCAGCAGCTCCAGGGCCTCTGGGGCCAACGTCCTGACTTTC.

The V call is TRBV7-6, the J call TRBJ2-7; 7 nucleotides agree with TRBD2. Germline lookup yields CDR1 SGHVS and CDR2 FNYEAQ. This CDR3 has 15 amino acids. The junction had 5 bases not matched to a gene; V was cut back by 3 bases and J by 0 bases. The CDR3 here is CASSFGGGVSYEQYF. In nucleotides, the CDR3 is TGTGCCAGCAGCTTTGGGGGGGGTGTCTCCTACGAGCAGTACTTC.

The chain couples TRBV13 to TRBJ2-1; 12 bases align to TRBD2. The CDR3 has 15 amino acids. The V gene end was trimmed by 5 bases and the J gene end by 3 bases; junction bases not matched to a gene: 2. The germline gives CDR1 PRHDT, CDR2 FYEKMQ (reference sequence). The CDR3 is CASSTGLAGYNEQFF. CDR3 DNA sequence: TGTGCCAGCAGCACGGGACTAGCGGGCTACAATGAGCAGTTCTTC.

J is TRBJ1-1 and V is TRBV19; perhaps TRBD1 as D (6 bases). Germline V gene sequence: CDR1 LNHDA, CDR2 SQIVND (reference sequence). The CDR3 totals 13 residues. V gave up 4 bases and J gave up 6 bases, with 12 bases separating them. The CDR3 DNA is TGTGCCAGTAGTAAGAGGACAGTCGCTGAAGCTTTCTTT. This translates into CASSKRTVAEAFF.

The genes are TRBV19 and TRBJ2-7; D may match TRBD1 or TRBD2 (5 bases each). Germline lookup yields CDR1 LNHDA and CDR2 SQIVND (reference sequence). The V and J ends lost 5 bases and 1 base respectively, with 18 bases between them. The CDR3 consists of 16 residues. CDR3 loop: CASSVGTSQPSYEQYF. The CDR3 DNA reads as TGTGCCAGTAGTGTCGGGACCTCTCAACCATCCTACGAGCAGTACTTC.

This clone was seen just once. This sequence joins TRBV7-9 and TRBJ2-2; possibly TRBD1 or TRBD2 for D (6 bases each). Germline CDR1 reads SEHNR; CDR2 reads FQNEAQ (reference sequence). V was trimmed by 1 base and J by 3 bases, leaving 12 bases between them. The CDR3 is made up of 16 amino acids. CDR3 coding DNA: TGTGCCAGCAGCTTAGTGGGGGGCTTTGACACCGGGGAGCTGTTTTTT. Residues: CASSLVGGFDTGELFF.

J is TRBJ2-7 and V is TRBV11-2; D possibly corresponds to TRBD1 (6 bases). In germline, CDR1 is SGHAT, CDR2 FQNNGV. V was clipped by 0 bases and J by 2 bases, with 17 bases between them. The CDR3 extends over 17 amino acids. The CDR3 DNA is TGTGCCAGCAGCTTAGACCTCATCCGGGACACAACCTACGAGCAGTACTTC. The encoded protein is CASSLDLIRDTTYEQYF.

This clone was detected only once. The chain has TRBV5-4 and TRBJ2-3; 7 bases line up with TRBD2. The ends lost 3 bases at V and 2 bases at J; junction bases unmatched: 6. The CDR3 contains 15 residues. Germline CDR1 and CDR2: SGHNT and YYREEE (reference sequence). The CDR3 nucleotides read TGTGCCAGCAGCTCGTCGGGACTATTCACAGATACGCAGTATTTT. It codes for CASSSSGLFTDTQYF.

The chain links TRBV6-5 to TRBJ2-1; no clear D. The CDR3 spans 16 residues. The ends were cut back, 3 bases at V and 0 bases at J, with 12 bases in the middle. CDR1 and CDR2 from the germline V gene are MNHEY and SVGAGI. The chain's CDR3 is CASSYLGSSSYNEQFF. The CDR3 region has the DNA TGTGCCAGCAGTTATCTAGGGTCTAGCTCCTACAATGAGCAGTTCTTC.

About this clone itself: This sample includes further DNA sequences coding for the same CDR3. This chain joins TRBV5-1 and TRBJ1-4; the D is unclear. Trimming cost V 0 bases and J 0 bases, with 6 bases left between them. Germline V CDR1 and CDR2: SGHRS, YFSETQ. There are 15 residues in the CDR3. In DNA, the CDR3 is TGCGCCAGCAGCTTGGATGGAGCAACTAATGAAAAACTGTTTTTT. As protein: CASSLDGATNEKLFF.

The DNA for the CDR3 is TGTGCCAGCAGCTCGGGACTCTATGGCTACACCTTC. Amino acids: CASSSGLYGYTF. The chain uses TRBV7-2 and TRBJ1-2; maybe TRBD1 (5 bases). Trimming left V 4 bases short and J 4 bases short, with 7 bases between. The CDR3 consists of 12 residues. Germline CDR1 is SGHTA and CDR2 is FQGNSA.

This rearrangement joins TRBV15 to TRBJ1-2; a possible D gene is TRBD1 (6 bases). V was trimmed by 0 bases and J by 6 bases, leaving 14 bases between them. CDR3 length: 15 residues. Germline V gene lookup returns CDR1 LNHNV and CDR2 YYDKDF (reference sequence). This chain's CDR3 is CATSREETGNNGYTF. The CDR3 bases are TGTGCCACCAGCAGAGAGGAAACAGGGAATAATGGCTACACCTTC.

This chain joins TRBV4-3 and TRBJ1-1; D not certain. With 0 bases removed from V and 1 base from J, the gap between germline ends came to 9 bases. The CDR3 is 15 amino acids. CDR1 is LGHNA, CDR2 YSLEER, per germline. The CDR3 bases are TGCGCCAGCAGCCAAGATTTCCGAACGAACACTGAAGCTTTCTTT. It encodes CASSQDFRTNTEAFF.